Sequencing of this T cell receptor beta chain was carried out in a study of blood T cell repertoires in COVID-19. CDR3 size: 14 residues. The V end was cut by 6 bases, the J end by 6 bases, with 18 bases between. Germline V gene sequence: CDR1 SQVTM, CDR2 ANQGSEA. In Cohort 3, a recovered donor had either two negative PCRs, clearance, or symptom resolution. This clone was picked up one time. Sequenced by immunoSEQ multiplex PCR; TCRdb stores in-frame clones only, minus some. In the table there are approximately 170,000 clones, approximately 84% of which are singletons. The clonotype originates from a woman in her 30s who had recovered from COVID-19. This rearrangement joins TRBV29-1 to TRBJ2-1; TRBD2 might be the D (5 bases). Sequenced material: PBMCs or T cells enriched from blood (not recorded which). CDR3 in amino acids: CSVILVSRVNEQFF. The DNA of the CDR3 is TGCAGCGTCATACTAGTCAGTCGTGTCAATGAGCAGTTCTTC.